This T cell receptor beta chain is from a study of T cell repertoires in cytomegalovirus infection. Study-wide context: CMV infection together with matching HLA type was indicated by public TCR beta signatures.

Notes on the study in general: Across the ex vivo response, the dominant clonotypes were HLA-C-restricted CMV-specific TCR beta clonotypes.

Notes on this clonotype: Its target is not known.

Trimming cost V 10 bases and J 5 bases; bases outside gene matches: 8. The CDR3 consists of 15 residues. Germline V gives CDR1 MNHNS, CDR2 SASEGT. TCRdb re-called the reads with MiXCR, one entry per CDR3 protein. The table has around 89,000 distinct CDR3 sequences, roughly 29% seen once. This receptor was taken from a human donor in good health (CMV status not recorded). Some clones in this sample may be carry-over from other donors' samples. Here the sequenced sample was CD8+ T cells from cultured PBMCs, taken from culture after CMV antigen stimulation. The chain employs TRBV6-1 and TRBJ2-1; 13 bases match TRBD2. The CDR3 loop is CATSPGLAGDNEQFF. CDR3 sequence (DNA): TGTGCCACCTCCCCCGGACTAGCGGGGGACAATGAGCAGTTCTTC.